Listed below are T cell receptor beta chains from one sample, sequenced in a study of vaccination and CD4 T cells after COVID-19. One entry per CDR3 protein results from TCRdb running MiXCR on the PCR reads. Among about 14,000 distinct CDR3 sequences listed, around a third were seen once. Antigen specificity for these receptors is unknown. This specimen consisted of CD4+ T cells from blood, cultured in vitro, obtained after SARS-CoV-2 vaccination. Source of these receptors: a human donor who had recovered from COVID-19. The CDR3 runs from the conserved cysteine through the conserved F or W. A D gene is named only where the DNA matches it firmly. Only part of the rows carry a size: once, few, many, or a class if the clone is expanded.

abundance	v_gene	j_gene	d_gene	CDR3aa	CDR3nt
few	TRBV6-5	TRBJ1-1	.	CASSYGVSRVNTEAFF	TGTGCCAGCAGTTACGGGGTATCCAGGGTGAACACTGAAGCTTTCTTT
few	TRBV7-3	TRBJ2-1	TRBD2	CASSSASGAREQFF	TGTGCCAGCAGCTCGGCTAGCGGGGCTCGTGAGCAGTTCTTC
few	TRBV27	TRBJ2-4	TRBD2	CASSSLPTSGSKNIQYF	TGTGCCAGCAGTTCCCTCCCGACTAGCGGGTCCAAAAACATTCAGTACTTC
.	TRBV24-1	TRBJ1-5	.	CATSDGDRPNQPQHF	TGTGCCACCAGTGATGGCGACAGGCCTAATCAGCCCCAGCATTTT
.	TRBV28	TRBJ2-7	TRBD2	CASSSPTSASNEQYF	TGTGCCAGCAGTTCACCGACTAGCGCCTCGAACGAGCAGTACTTC
.	TRBV25-1	TRBJ2-7	.	CASGGGDEQYF	TGTGCCAGCGGTGGGGGTGACGAGCAGTACTTC
.	TRBV5-6	TRBJ2-7	TRBD1	CASSLGDRDFYEQYF	TGTGCCAGCAGCTTGGGGGACAGGGACTTCTACGAGCAGTACTTC
once	TRBV11-2	TRBJ1-3	.	CASILPRDSGNTIYF	TGTGCCAGCATCCTCCCGAGGGACTCTGGAAACACCATATATTTT
.	TRBV5-1	TRBJ2-5	.	CASSQTSETQYF	TGCGCCAGCAGCCAAACATCGGAGACCCAGTACTTC
few	TRBV6-5	TRBJ2-7	TRBD2	CASSLGLAAFYEQYF	TGTGCCAGCAGTTTGGGACTAGCGGCCTTCTACGAGCAGTACTTC
.	TRBV5-4	TRBJ2-5	TRBD1	CASSLPTGGTQYF	TGTGCCAGCAGCCTACCGACAGGGGGGACCCAGTACTTC
.	TRBV20-1	TRBJ1-5	.	CSARRNQVNQPQHF	TGCAGTGCTAGACGAAATCAGGTGAATCAGCCCCAGCATTTT
.	TRBV28	TRBJ1-1	TRBD1	CASSLYRGQGEAFF	TGTGCCAGCAGTCTATACCGAGGACAGGGTGAAGCTTTCTTT
few	TRBV7-2	TRBJ1-5	.	CASSYTGIPSPQHF	TGTGCCAGCAGCTACACCGGGATCCCGAGCCCCCAGCATTTT
.	TRBV6-1	TRBJ2-5	.	CASSRGAGETQYF	TGTGCCAGCAGTAGGGGGGCTGGAGAGACCCAGTACTTC
.	TRBV12-3/TRBV12-4	TRBJ2-7	.	CASSFPTDRTSYEQYF	TGTGCCAGCAGTTTCCCCACCGACAGGACATCCTACGAGCAGTACTTC
few	TRBV28	TRBJ1-5	.	CASSQHPAGPNQPQHF	TGTGCCAGCAGTCAACACCCCGCCGGTCCCAATCAGCCCCAGCATTTT
.	TRBV7-3	TRBJ1-1	.	CASSHHGQSNTEAFF	TGTGCCAGCAGCCACCATGGACAGTCTAACACTGAAGCTTTCTTT
.	TRBV20-1	TRBJ1-2	.	CSATAPPRGNTF	TGCAGTGCCACCGCGCCGCCCCGGGGCAACACCTTC
.	TRBV20-1	TRBJ1-2	.	CSARDGRTFYGYTF	TGCAGTGCTAGAGACGGGAGGACCTTCTATGGCTACACCTTC
.	TRBV18	TRBJ2-3	TRBD2	CASSPPGLAGTDTQYF	TGTGCCAGCTCACCACCAGGACTAGCGGGCACAGATACGCAGTATTTT
.	TRBV6-2/TRBV6-3	TRBJ2-1	.	CASTLRGLAGPYNEQFF	TGTGCCAGCACCCTAAGGGGGCTAGCGGGCCCGTACAATGAGCAGTTCTTC
.	TRBV4-3	TRBJ2-3	TRBD1	CASSRGTGGADTQYF	TGCGCCAGCAGCCGAGGGACAGGGGGGGCAGATACGCAGTATTTT
once	TRBV20-1	TRBJ2-1	.	CSARPGVGVGSFNEQFF	TGCAGTGCTAGGCCTGGGGTGGGCGTGGGCTCCTTCAATGAGCAGTTCTTC
.	TRBV11-3	TRBJ2-1	TRBD2	CASSRLEGGWGNEQFF	TGTGCCAGCAGCCGTCTGGAGGGAGGGTGGGGTAATGAGCAGTTCTTC
.	TRBV27	TRBJ2-3	TRBD2	CASSLGLAAPWTQYF	TGTGCCAGCAGTTTAGGGCTAGCGGCCCCGTGGACGCAGTATTTT
.	TRBV27	TRBJ2-7	TRBD2	CASSLRLAGGGTQWYF	TGTGCCAGCAGTTTACGGCTAGCGGGAGGCGGGACCCAGTGGTACTTC
few	TRBV19	TRBJ1-2	.	CASSSVYGYTF	TGTGCCAGTAGTTCCGTATATGGCTACACCTTC
few	TRBV19	TRBJ2-7	TRBD1	CASSNSPGQGTYEQYF	TGTGCCAGTAGTAATAGCCCGGGACAGGGTACCTACGAGCAGTACTTC
.	TRBV30	TRBJ2-7	TRBD1	CAWSWGTGGLYEQYF	TGTGCCTGGAGTTGGGGGACAGGGGGCCTCTACGAGCAGTACTTC
few	TRBV6-5	TRBJ2-7	TRBD2	CASSYSGELAVYEQYF	TGTGCCAGCAGTTACTCGGGAGAACTAGCGGTCTACGAGCAGTACTTC
.	TRBV6-1	TRBJ2-7	TRBD2	CASSARHIAGHRYEQYF	TGTGCCAGCAGTGCCCGTCATATAGCGGGCCACCGCTACGAGCAGTACTTC
few	TRBV6-1	TRBJ2-7	.	CASSGGTYEQYF	TGTGCCAGCAGTGGGGGGACATACGAGCAGTACTTC
.	TRBV28	TRBJ2-2	.	CASSPSGMRTGELFF	TGTGCCAGCAGCCCCTCTGGGATGAGAACCGGGGAGCTGTTTTTT
.	TRBV20-1	TRBJ2-3	.	CSARDGQGKADTQYF	TGCAGTGCTAGAGATGGGCAGGGGAAGGCAGATACGCAGTATTTT
.	TRBV7-9	TRBJ2-7	TRBD1	CASSLGGQVYEQYF	TGTGCCAGCAGCTTGGGTGGACAGGTCTACGAGCAGTACTTC
.	TRBV28	TRBJ1-5	.	CVSTEGQTRNQPQHF	TGTGTCAGCACCGAGGGGCAGACACGCAATCAGCCCCAGCATTTT
.	TRBV28	TRBJ1-2	.	CASSFRRYGYTF	TGTGCCAGCAGTTTTCGACGCTATGGCTACACCTTC
.	TRBV29-1	TRBJ2-1	.	CSGYSHNEQFF	TGCAGCGGCTACTCGCACAATGAGCAGTTCTTC
.	TRBV29-1	TRBJ2-4	.	CSGAQGNIQYF	TGCAGCGGTGCGCAAGGGAACATTCAGTACTTC
few	TRBV25-1	TRBJ2-2	.	CASRRAGTPDTGELFF	TGTGCCAGCAGGAGGGCCGGGACACCAGACACCGGGGAGCTGTTTTTT
.	TRBV11-2	TRBJ2-1	TRBD2	CASSYTGTSPNEQFF	TGTGCCAGCAGCTATACCGGGACTAGCCCCAATGAGCAGTTCTTC
.	TRBV11-2	TRBJ1-1	TRBD1	CASSLRQGWTEAFF	TGTGCCAGCAGCCTAAGACAGGGCTGGACTGAAGCTTTCTTT
.	TRBV20-1	TRBJ2-7	TRBD1	CSASGTGNSYEQYF	TGCAGTGCGTCCGGGACAGGGAACTCCTACGAGCAGTACTTC
.	TRBV18	TRBJ2-7	TRBD2	CASSPSGLAPSSYEQYF	TGTGCCAGCTCACCATCCGGACTAGCGCCCAGCTCCTACGAGCAGTACTTC
few	TRBV28	TRBJ2-5	TRBD2	CASREPGLSYQETQYF	TGTGCCAGCAGGGAACCGGGACTATCGTACCAAGAGACCCAGTACTTC
once	TRBV12-3/TRBV12-4	TRBJ2-2	.	CASSPGGKGTGELFF	TGTGCCAGCAGTCCCGGAGGGAAAGGGACCGGGGAGCTGTTTTTT
few	TRBV15	TRBJ2-7	.	CATSRALDSPAREQYF	TGTGCCACCAGCAGAGCCCTGGACAGCCCCGCGCGTGAGCAGTACTTC
.	TRBV7-9	TRBJ2-2	.	CASSLPQGNTGELFF	TGTGCCAGCAGCCTTCCTCAGGGAAACACCGGGGAGCTGTTTTTT
.	TRBV28	TRBJ2-1	.	CASSSGNEQFF	TGTGCCAGCAGTTCAGGGAACGAGCAGTTCTTC
.	TRBV14	TRBJ2-7	TRBD2	CASSQESGLAGRFYEQYF	TGTGCCAGCAGCCAAGAGTCAGGACTAGCGGGCAGATTCTACGAGCAGTACTTC
.	TRBV19	TRBJ2-4	.	CASSKQGAKNIQYF	TGTGCCAGTAGTAAGCAGGGTGCCAAAAACATTCAGTACTTC
.	TRBV6-4	TRBJ2-3	TRBD2	CASSEGTSADTQYF	TGTGCCAGCAGCGAGGGGACTAGCGCAGATACGCAGTATTTT
large	TRBV6-1	TRBJ2-1	TRBD2	CASGRGAYNEQFF	TGTGCCAGCGGGCGGGGGGCCTACAATGAGCAGTTCTTC
.	TRBV6-2/TRBV6-3	TRBJ2-7	TRBD2	CASSPRRVAGAYEQYF	TGTGCCAGCAGTCCCAGGCGGGTAGCGGGAGCCTACGAGCAGTACTTC